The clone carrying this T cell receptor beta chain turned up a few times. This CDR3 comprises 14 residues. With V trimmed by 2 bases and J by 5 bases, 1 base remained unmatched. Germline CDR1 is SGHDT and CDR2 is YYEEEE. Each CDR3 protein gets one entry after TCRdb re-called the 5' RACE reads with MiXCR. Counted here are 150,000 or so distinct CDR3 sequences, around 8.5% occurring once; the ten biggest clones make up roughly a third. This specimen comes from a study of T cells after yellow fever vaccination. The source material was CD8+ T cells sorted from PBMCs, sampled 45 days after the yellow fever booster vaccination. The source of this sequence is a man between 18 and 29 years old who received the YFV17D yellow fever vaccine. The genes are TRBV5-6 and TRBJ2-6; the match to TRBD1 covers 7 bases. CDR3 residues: CASSLGGWANVLTF. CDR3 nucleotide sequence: TGTGCCAGCAGCTTAGGGGGCTGGGCCAACGTCCTGACTTTC.